The 20 T cell receptor beta chains reported below all come from one sample, sequenced in a study of shared clonotypes between healthy human individuals. Sequencing was performed with immunoSEQ multiplex PCR; in TCRdb, only in-frame clones are kept and a portion is missing. The repertoire holds roughly 2,300,000 clones, with 85% to 95% as singletons. Material: naive CD4+ T cells from PBMCs. As for subset: CD45RA+ positively selected. The origin of the receptors is a man younger than 30 in good health. Some clones in this sample may be carry-over from other donors' samples.

As concerns this clone: The same CDR3 also results from other DNA sequences found in this sample. This chain connects TRBV5-1 to TRBJ1-1, with TRBD1 as a possible D gene (5 bases). V was cut by 4 bases and J by 0 bases, with 13 bases left in between. CDR3 size: 15 residues. Germline V gene data show CDR1 as SGHRS and CDR2 as YFSETQ. The CDR3 DNA follows: TGCGCCAGCAGCCTCGGGACGGGTATGAACACTGAAGCTTTCTTT. It is translated as CASSLGTGMNTEAFF.

This clone was detected only once. The chain links TRBV7-9 to TRBJ2-7, with D perhaps matching TRBD2 (5 bases). CDR3 length: 15 amino acids. V was trimmed by 5 bases and J by 5 bases, leaving 19 bases between them. CDR1 and CDR2 (germline): SEHNR, FQNEAQ (reference sequence). The CDR3 coding sequence is TGTGCCAGCAGCCCCCGGGGAGCCGTAACAGACGAGCAGTACTTC. Protein sequence: CASSPRGAVTDEQYF.

The chain joins TRBV10-3 to TRBJ2-2, with D unclear. The CDR3 runs to 16 residues. The germline V and J ends were trimmed by 3 bases and 8 bases, with 19 bases remaining between them. Germline CDR1 ENHRY, CDR2 SYGVKD. The CDR3 DNA sequence: TGTGCCATCAGTGATCTTCGACCGCCAGGAGCAGGGGAGCTGTTTTTT. This encodes CAISDLRPPGAGELFF.

The J gene is TRBJ2-1, the V gene TRBV11-2; TRBD2 aligns across 13 bases. The germline CDR1 and CDR2 sequences are SGHAT and FQNNGV. This CDR3 is 19 amino acids long. Trimming took 0 bases from V and 6 from J; bases not matched to a gene: 11. The CDR3 loop reads CASSLEGRGLAGRGNEQFF. CDR3 in DNA: TGTGCCAGCAGCTTAGAGGGGCGGGGACTAGCGGGAAGGGGCAATGAGCAGTTCTTC.

J is TRBJ2-7 and V is TRBV9; 10 positions agree with TRBD2. The germline V gene has CDR1 SGDLS and CDR2 YYNGEE. With 4 bases clipped from V and 4 bases from J, the junction kept 8 bases outside the gene matches. The CDR3 is 15 residues long. The CDR3 DNA follows: TGTGCCAGCAGCCGGACAACTAGCGGGATTTACGAGCAGTACTTC. Translation gives CASSRTTSGIYEQYF.

This clone was recorded once. Germline is not matched at one junction end, which may reflect a read error. The chain has TRBV7-9 and TRBJ2-2; unclear D gene. The V gene's germline CDR1 is SEHNR and CDR2 FQNEAQ (reference sequence). CDR3 length: 17 amino acids. The CDR3 loop reads CASSQVLLWGNTGELFF. For the CDR3, the DNA is TGCGCCAGCAGCCAAGTCCTGTTGTGGGGGAACACCGGGGAGCTGTTTTTT.

This chain connects TRBV11-2 to TRBJ2-2, with D possibly being TRBD1 or TRBD2 (5 bases each). Per the germline V gene, CDR1 is SGHAT and CDR2 is FQNNGV. Trimming removed 5 bases from V and 7 bases from J, with 11 bases in between. The CDR3 length is 13 residues. The CDR3 loop is CASSPPGSGELFF. The CDR3 DNA follows: TGTGCCAGCAGCCCCCCAGGGAGCGGGGAGCTGTTTTTT.

The CDR3 loop is CSVADREYTEAFF. For the CDR3, the DNA is TGCAGCGTTGCTGACAGGGAATACACTGAAGCTTTCTTT. The chain combines TRBV29-1 with TRBJ1-1, with 7 bases fitting TRBD1. This CDR3 comprises 13 residues. The V gene's germline CDR1 is SQVTM and CDR2 ANQGSEA. The J segment lost 3 bases and the V segment lost 4 bases, leaving 5 bases of the junction unmatched. The full variable domain, in which reference TRBV29-1 and TRBJ1-1 provide the parts outside the CDR3, is SAVISQKPSRDICQRGTSLTIQCQVDSQVTMMFWYRQQPGQSLTLIATANQGSEATYESGFVIDKFPISRPNLTFSTLTVSNMSPEDSSIYLCSVADREYTEAFFGQGTRLTVV.

This chain connects TRBV10-3 to TRBJ1-1, with 7 bases that match TRBD1. The CDR3 spans 13 residues. The germline gives CDR1 ENHRY, CDR2 SYGVKD. V gave up 10 bases and J gave up 0 bases; unmatched junction bases: 5. CDR3 in amino acids: CATSGGLNTEAFF. The CDR3 nucleotides read TGTGCCACCTCAGGGGGACTGAACACTGAAGCTTTCTTT.

This chain joins TRBV6-5 and TRBJ2-7; D is possibly TRBD1 (6 bases). With 2 bases removed from V and 0 bases from J, the gap between germline ends came to 11 bases. Germline V lookup: CDR1 MNHEY, CDR2 SVGAGI. This CDR3 has 15 residues. The CDR3 DNA reads as TGTGCCAGCAGTTACGTGGGGGCAGGCTCCTACGAGCAGTACTTC. Its translation is CASSYVGAGSYEQYF.

The chain combines TRBV25-1 with TRBJ1-3, with D possibly matching TRBD1 (5 bases). Looked up from germline, CDR1 is MGHDK and CDR2 is SYGVNS. V dropped 1 base and J dropped 4 bases, with 8 bases sitting between them. This CDR3 spans 14 amino acids. The CDR3 DNA reads TGTGCCAGCAGTGAATCAGGGAAGGGAAACACCATATATTTT. Translation gives CASSESGKGNTIYF. The whole variable domain, remainder taken from reference TRBV25-1 and TRBJ1-3, is EADIYQTPRYLVIGTGKKITLECSQTMGHDKMYWYQQDPGMELHLIHYSYGVNSTEKGDLSSESTVSRIRTEHFPLTLESARPSHTSQYLCASSESGKGNTIYFGEGSWLTVV.

This sequence joins TRBV28 and TRBJ2-3; perhaps TRBD1 as D (7 bases). The CDR3 loop spans 13 amino acids. Germline assignment: CDR1 MDHEN and CDR2 SYDVKM. The V and J ends lost 7 bases and 3 bases respectively, with 11 bases between them. The CDR3 sequence: CASMAGGTDTQYF. In DNA, the CDR3 is TGTGCCAGCATGGCAGGGGGGACAGATACGCAGTATTTT.

This clone has only one observation. This CDR3 is also generated by other DNA sequences in the sample. The genes are TRBV29-1 and TRBJ2-5, with no clear D. V was cut by 4 bases and J by 5 bases, with 5 bases left in between. The CDR3 totals 10 residues. Germline assignment: CDR1 SQVTM and CDR2 ANQGSEA. The CDR3 protein is CSVGRETQYF. In DNA form, the CDR3 reads TGCAGCGTTGGAAGGGAGACCCAGTACTTC. The full variable domain, its missing parts supplied by reference TRBV29-1 and TRBJ2-5, is SAVISQKPSRDICQRGTSLTIQCQVDSQVTMMFWYRQQPGQSLTLIATANQGSEATYESGFVIDKFPISRPNLTFSTLTVSNMSPEDSSIYLCSVGRETQYFGPGTRLLVL.

The chain links TRBV2 to TRBJ2-1; 10 nucleotides match TRBD2. The CDR3 contains 15 residues. V shed 6 bases and J 4 bases; nucleotides not matched to a gene: 6. Germline loops: CDR1 SNHLY, CDR2 FYNNEI. In nucleotides, the CDR3 is TGTGCCAGCAGGAGAACTAGCGGGAATTACAATGAGCAGTTCTTC. Protein sequence: CASRRTSGNYNEQFF.

In regard to this clone: Different DNA sequences within this sample yield the same CDR3. The CDR3 here is CASSLGRANEKLFF. CDR3 DNA: TGTGCCAGCAGCCTTGGGCGGGCTAATGAAAAACTGTTTTTT. The J gene is TRBJ1-4, the V gene TRBV7-2; D gene ambiguous. Germline-derived CDR1 and CDR2 are SGHTA and FQGNSA. The CDR3 has 14 residues. Deletions cut 5 bases from V and 3 bases from J, with 10 bases between.

Concerning this clone: The junction does not match germline at one end; this may be a read error. The chain employs TRBV5-1 and TRBJ1-5, with 7 bases aligning to TRBD1. Germline assignment: CDR1 SGHRS and CDR2 YFSETQ. This CDR3 has 13 amino acids. CDR3 sequence (DNA): TGCGCCAGCAGCTCCGCACCGGGACAGCTCCAGCATTTT. Its protein is CASSSAPGQLQHF.

The chain recombines TRBV29-1 with TRBJ1-2, with 11 positions matching TRBD1. V trimming: 8 bases; J trimming: 4 bases; junction bases outside the gene matches: 6. There are 13 residues in the CDR3. Germline assignment: CDR1 SQVTM and CDR2 ANQGSEA. CDR3 in DNA: TGCAGCTTACAGGGACAGGGGGGCTATGGCTACACCTTC. Translating gives CSLQGQGGYGYTF.

In the case of this clone: This CDR3 is also generated by other DNA sequences in the sample. The chain recombines TRBV5-1 with TRBJ1-4, with 7 bases lining up with TRBD1. CDR1 and CDR2 from the germline V gene are SGHRS and YFSETQ. The CDR3 spans 14 residues. Unmatched junction bases numbered 4, after V lost 4 bases and J lost 4 bases. The CDR3 loop is CASSLGQFNEKLFF. CDR3 nucleotides: TGCGCCAGCAGCCTGGGACAGTTTAATGAAAAACTGTTTTTT.

This chain uses TRBV7-6 with TRBJ2-1; D unresolved. The germline V gene encodes CDR1 SGHVS and CDR2 FNYEAQ. Trimming removed 0 bases at V and 7 bases at J, with 10 bases between. The CDR3 is 14 amino acids. CDR3 residues: CASSLARNRNEQFF. CDR3 DNA sequence: TGTGCCAGCAGCTTAGCCCGAAACAGAAATGAGCAGTTCTTC.

The chain links TRBV7-9 to TRBJ2-5; D is undetermined. This CDR3 contains 14 residues. Per germline, CDR1 SEHNR and CDR2 FQNEAQ (reference sequence). The V end lost 4 bases, the J end lost 5 bases, and 14 bases lay between the germline ends. CDR3 DNA: TGTGCCAGCAGCTCAACTCAAGGGTGGGAGACCCAGTACTTC. Translating it yields CASSSTQGWETQYF.